One TCR beta chain is described in this entry. This record belongs to a study of regulatory T cells in long-lasting Graves disease. Arm-PCR of CDR3 regions with iRepertoire HTBI primers generated TCR beta libraries. MiXCR, run by TCRdb on the multiplex PCR reads, gives a single entry per CDR3 protein. The data hold 550,000 to 700,000 distinct CDR3 sequences, with about 16% observed a single time. Time point defined: newly diagnosed GD, antithyroid drugs for less than 3 months. PBMC RNA was the source of the TCR library. The sample was also reused in another study, on T cells in Graves' hyperthyroidism and ophthalmopathy.

The clonotype was recovered from a man younger than 35 with Graves disease. Sequences were derived from peripheral blood mononuclear cells (PBMCs), sampled at new diagnosis, from a patient treated with antithyroid drugs.

The CDR3 DNA sequence: TGCAGTGCTAATCTCCAGGCCTACCACGAGCAGTACTTC. Protein: CSANLQAYHEQYF. The V gene is TRBV20-1, the J gene TRBJ2-7, with unresolved D. Germline V CDR1 and CDR2: DFQATT, SNEGSKA (reference sequence). The CDR3 is 13 amino acids. V was shortened by 4 bases and J by 5 bases, with 15 bases between the two germline ends.